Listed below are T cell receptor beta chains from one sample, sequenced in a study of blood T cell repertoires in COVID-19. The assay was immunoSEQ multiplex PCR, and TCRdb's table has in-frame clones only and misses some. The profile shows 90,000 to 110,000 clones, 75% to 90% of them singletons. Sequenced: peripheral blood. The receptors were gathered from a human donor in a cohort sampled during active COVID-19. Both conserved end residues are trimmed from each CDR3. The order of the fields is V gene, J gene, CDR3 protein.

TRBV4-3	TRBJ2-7	ASSQGTLTYEQY
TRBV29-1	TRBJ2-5	SVESRAGRQETQY
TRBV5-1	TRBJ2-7	ASSLSSPLPLEQY
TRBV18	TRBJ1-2	ASSPDRNYGYT
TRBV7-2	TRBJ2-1	ASSSGLAGVNEQF
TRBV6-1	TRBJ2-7	ASSAGTSGRTSFPYEQY
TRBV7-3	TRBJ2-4	ASSLDREPGIQY
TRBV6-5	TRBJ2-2	ASSSPRRHRTGELF
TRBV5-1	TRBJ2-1	ASSFTSTPSSYNEQF
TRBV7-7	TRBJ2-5	ASSSDRGQETQY